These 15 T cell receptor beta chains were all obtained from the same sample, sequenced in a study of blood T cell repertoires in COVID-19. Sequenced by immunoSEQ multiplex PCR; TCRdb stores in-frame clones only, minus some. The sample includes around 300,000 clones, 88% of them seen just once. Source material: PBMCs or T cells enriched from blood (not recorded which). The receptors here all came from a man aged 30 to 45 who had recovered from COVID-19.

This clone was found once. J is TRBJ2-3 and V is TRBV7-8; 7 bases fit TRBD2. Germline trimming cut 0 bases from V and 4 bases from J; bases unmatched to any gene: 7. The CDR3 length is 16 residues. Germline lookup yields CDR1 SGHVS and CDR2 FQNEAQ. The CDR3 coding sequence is TGTGCCAGCAGCTTAGCGGGACTATTGAGGCCAGATACGCAGTATTTT. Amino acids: CASSLAGLLRPDTQYF.

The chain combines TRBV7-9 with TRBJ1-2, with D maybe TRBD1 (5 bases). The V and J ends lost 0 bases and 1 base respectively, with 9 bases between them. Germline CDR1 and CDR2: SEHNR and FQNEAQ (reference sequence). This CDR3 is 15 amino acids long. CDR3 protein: CASSLAHGGNYGYTF. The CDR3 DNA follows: TGTGCCAGCAGCTTAGCGCACGGGGGTAACTATGGCTACACCTTC.

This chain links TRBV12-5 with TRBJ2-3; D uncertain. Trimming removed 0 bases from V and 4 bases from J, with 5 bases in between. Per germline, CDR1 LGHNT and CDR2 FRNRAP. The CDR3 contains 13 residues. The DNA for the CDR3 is TGTGCTAGTGGTTTGGTAAGCTCAGATACGCAGTATTTT. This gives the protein CASGLVSSDTQYF.

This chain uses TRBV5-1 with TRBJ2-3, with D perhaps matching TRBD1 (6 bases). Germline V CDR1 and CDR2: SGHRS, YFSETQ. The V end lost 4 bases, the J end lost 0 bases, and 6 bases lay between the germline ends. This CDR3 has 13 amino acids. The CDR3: CASSQGSTDTQYF. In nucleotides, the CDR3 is TGCGCCAGCAGCCAGGGGAGCACAGATACGCAGTATTTT. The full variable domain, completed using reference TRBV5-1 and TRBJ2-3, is KAGVTQTPRYLIKTRGQQVTLSCSPISGHRSVSWYQQTPGQGLQFLFEYFSETQRNKGNFPGRFSGRQFSNSRSEMNVSTLELGDSALYLCASSQGSTDTQYFGPGTRLTVL.

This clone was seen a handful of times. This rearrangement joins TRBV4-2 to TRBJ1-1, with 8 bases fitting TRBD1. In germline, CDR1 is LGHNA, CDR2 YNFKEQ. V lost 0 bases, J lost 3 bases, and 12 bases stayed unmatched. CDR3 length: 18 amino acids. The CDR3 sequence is CASSQDLWGAGGDTEAFF. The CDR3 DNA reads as TGTGCCAGCAGCCAAGACTTATGGGGGGCAGGGGGCGACACTGAAGCTTTCTTT.

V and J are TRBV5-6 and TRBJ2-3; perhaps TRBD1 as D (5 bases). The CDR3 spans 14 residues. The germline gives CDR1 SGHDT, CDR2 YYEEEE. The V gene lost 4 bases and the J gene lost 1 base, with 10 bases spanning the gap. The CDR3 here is CASSRVRGTDTQYF. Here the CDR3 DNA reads TGTGCCAGCAGCCGGGTCAGGGGCACAGATACGCAGTATTTT.

CDR3 region: CASSSLGTVYEQYF. The CDR3 coding sequence is TGTGCCAGCAGCTCCCTAGGGACAGTCTACGAGCAGTACTTC. This chain connects TRBV13 to TRBJ2-7, with 7 bases aligning to TRBD1. From germline, CDR1 is PRHDT and CDR2 FYEKMQ (reference sequence). The ends lost 4 bases at V and 3 bases at J; junction bases unmatched: 6. CDR3 length equals 14 residues.

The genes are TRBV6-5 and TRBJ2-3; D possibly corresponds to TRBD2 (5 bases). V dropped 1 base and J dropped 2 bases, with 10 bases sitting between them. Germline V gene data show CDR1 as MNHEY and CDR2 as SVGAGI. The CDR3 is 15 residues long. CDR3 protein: CASSYYFGDTDTQYF. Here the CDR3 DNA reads TGTGCCAGCAGTTACTATTTCGGGGACACAGATACGCAGTATTTT.

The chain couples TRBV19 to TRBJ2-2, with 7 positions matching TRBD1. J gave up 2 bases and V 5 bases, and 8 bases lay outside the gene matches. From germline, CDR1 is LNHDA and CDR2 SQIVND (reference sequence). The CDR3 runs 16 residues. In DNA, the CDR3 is TGTGCCAGTAGTCCTCGAGGGGGCGATAACACCGGGGAGCTGTTTTTT. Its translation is CASSPRGGDNTGELFF.

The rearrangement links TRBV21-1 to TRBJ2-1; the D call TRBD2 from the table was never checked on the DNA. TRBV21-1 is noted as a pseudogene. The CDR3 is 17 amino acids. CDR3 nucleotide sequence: TGTGCCAGCAGCAAAGTGGCTAGCGGGGGGCTATACAATGAGCAGTTCTTC. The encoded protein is CASSKVASGGLYNEQFF.

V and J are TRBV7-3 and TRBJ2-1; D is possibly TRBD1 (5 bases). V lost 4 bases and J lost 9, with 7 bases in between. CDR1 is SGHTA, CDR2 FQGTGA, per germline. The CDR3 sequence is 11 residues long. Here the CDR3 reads CASSSTGEQFF. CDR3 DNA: TGTGCCAGCAGCTCCACAGGTGAGCAGTTCTTC.

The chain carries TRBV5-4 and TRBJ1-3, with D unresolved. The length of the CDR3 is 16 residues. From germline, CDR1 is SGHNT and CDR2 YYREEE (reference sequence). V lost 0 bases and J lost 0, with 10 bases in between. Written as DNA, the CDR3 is TGTGCCAGCAGCTTGGGTACTCGGAGCTCTGGAAACACCATATATTTT. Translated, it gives CASSLGTRSSGNTIYF. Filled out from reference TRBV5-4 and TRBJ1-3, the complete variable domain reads ETGVTQSPTHLIKTRGQQVTLRCSSQSGHNTVSWYQQALGQGPQFIFQYYREEENGRGNFPPRFSGLQFPNYSSELNVNALELDDSALYLCASSLGTRSSGNTIYFGEGSWLTVV.

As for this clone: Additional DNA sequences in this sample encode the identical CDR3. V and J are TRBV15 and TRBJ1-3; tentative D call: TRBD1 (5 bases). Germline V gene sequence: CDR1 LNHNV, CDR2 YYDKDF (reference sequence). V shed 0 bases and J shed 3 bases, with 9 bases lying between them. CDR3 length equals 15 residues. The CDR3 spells CATSRDRGGGNTIYF. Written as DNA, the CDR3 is TGTGCCACCAGCAGAGATCGGGGGGGTGGAAACACCATATATTTT.

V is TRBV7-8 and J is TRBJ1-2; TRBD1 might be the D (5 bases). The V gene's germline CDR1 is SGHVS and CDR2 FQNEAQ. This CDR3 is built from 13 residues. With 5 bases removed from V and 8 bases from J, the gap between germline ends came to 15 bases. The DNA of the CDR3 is TGTGCCAGCAGCCCACAGGTGTTGATGGGCTACACCTTC. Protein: CASSPQVLMGYTF.

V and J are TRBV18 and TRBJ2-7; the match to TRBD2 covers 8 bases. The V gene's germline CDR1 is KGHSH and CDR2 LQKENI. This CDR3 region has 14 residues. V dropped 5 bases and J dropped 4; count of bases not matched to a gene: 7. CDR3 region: CASSSGLEGYEQYF. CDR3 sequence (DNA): TGTGCCAGCTCATCGGGACTAGAGGGATACGAGCAGTACTTC.